This TCR beta chain was identified during a study of human T cells and chemical hapten exposure (dated by TCRdb to 2020 to 2022). For the wider study: For sensitization, 2% DPC in acetone was applied to a roughly 2 cm by roughly 2 cm area of upper inner arm skin. Patch testing was performed on the upper back with Finn chambers containing 0.01% DPC, and the patch tests were scored after 6 days according to International Contact Dermatitis Research Group standards. Blood was sampled from patients pre-sensitization (week 0) and at 2, 6 and about 24 weeks after DPC sensitization. Alopecia areata with under or over 50% scalp involvement, alopecia totalis and alopecia universalis were represented in the patient cohort, which was mostly female. Libraries were pooled for sequencing, and per-sample TCR yields varied mainly because of small differences in library volumes within the pool. Peripheral blood TCR repertoire changes were tracked in vivo in alopecia patients during primary and secondary sensitization to the hapten diphenylcyclopropenone (DPC). Throughout the approximately 25-week study period, patients were also given weekly therapeutic DPC doses on the scalp. For TCR sequencing, blood came from 25 to 35 alopecia patients at anywhere from one to four time points (pre-sensitization, 2, 6 and 24 weeks).

Comments on this clonotype: What antigen it recognizes has not been identified. A much bigger clone sits one base away, suggesting this may be a read error.

The germline V gene supplies CDR1 SQVTM and CDR2 ANQGSEA. The CDR3 spans 18 residues, from the cysteine through the phenylalanine. Only CDR3 DNA is held: 54 bases, read in frame from base 1. V is shortened by 6 bases, J by 0 bases, and the region joining them spans 24 bases. What this sample's time point label stands for: pre-sensitization, week 0. What this sample's treatment or condition label stands for: therapeutic diphenylcyclopropenone sensitization with weekly scalp DPC. At each patch-test visit, blood was drawn before the patch test was applied. To be eligible, patients had to be aged 18 to 70, diagnosed with alopecia and judged suitable for DPC therapy, while pregnant patients were excluded. Total RNA was extracted from unfractionated whole blood collected in Tempus Blood RNA tubes. Library creation used RACE. Sequencer: NextSeq 500. During library preparation, unique molecular identifiers were attached to individual cDNA molecules so that TCRs could be counted in a quantitative, reproducible way. Both TCR alpha and TCR beta chains were sequenced from each blood RNA sample. As for how the authors treated the data: The median number of TCRs per sample was roughly 94,000, ranging from roughly 23,224 to 690,600. V, J and CDR3 annotation of the TCR reads was carried out using the Decombinator software suite. To make PS versus PT1 abundance plots, every sample was subsampled to the same number of TCRs (28,000). Expanded TCRs were defined as absent before sensitization and observed at least eight times at the 2-week time point. Through fastp at Q25 and MiXCR, TCRdb rebuilt clones from the public reads, retaining in-frame beta chains. CDR3 protein sequences are deduplicated, and each keeps its most common genes and DNA. TCRdb's processing, not the study's, gives the V and J calls here. The sample contains 35,000 to 45,000 distinct CDR3 sequences, roughly 12% of them found a single time. The ten largest make up roughly 6.1% of the sample.

The paper's findings and limits, for the study overall: Expanded TCRs formed significantly more large CDR3 similarity clusters than pre-sensitization or healthy control sets, consistent with antigen-driven responses. Because every patient had alopecia, a presumed autoimmune disease, the patients' immune response might differ from that of healthy individuals. Patch test score was positively correlated with the number of PT1 expanded TCRs, with significance at thresholds 8, 16 and 32 but not at 4. After repeated subsampling, changes were observed in the strength of the expansion versus patch-test correlation and in the threshold at which the correlation became significant. The number of TCRs above 1 in 1000 frequency did not change with DPC sensitization; there was no evidence of global repertoire structure alterations.

This receptor chain uses TRBV29-1 and TRBJ2-1, with the D segment possibly TRBD1 or TRBD2, each aligning over 5 bases. The starting material was whole blood, obtained in connection with sensitization to the hapten diphenylcyclopropenone (DPC). This TCR was recovered from a woman aged 25 to 39 with alopecia areata. Some clones in this sample may be carry-over from other donors' samples. The nucleotide sequence reads TGCAGCGTGAGGGGCGGTACTAACGGAACCAGCTCCTACAATGAGCAGTTCTTC. This sequence encodes CSVRGGTNGTSSYNEQFF.